One and the same sample provided the 27 T cell receptor beta chains below, sequenced in a study of blood T cell repertoires in COVID-19. TCRdb's copy holds only in-frame clones and misses some; the assay was immunoSEQ multiplex PCR. This table holds about 480,000 clones, approximately 87% found once. The sample was PBMCs or T cells enriched from blood (not recorded which). Every receptor here comes from a woman aged 40 to 49 who had recovered from COVID-19.

The V call is TRBV7-2, the J call TRBJ2-5; no firm D call. The V gene lost 2 bases and the J gene lost 2 bases, with 9 bases spanning the gap. Germline V gene sequence: CDR1 SGHTA, CDR2 FQGNSA. The CDR3 spans 14 residues. DNA for the CDR3: TGTGCCAGCAGCTTACAAGCAGGACAAGAGACCCAGTACTTC. This encodes CASSLQAGQETQYF.

This CDR3 reads CSAGQGMNTEAFF. In DNA form, the CDR3 reads TGCAGCGCTGGACAGGGCATGAACACTGAAGCTTTCTTT. The chain combines TRBV29-1 with TRBJ1-1, with 8 bases aligning to TRBD1. The V gene's germline CDR1 is SQVTM and CDR2 ANQGSEA. This CDR3 is 13 amino acids long. J gave up 0 bases and V 7 bases, and 4 bases lay outside the gene matches.

This clone has only a few counts. The chain couples TRBV12-3 or TRBV12-4 to TRBJ1-3, with D uncertain. The V end was cut by 6 bases, the J end by 9 bases, with 12 bases between. The CDR3 is made up of 12 amino acids. The CDR3 is CASSFTRTTIYF. CDR3 sequence (DNA): TGTGCCAGCAGCTTCACTAGGACCACCATATATTTT.

The genes are TRBV3-1 (or the pseudogene TRBV3-2) and TRBJ2-1, with 9 bases matching TRBD2. V gave up 11 bases and J gave up 4 bases; unmatched junction bases: 12. Germline assignment: CDR1 LGHDT and CDR2 YNNKEL (reference sequence). The CDR3 loop spans 15 amino acids. The CDR3 nucleotides read TGTGCCGTGGGTCTAGCGGGATTAACATACAATGAGCAGTTCTTC. It is translated as CAVGLAGLTYNEQFF.

The chain has TRBV5-4 and TRBJ2-1; 8 nucleotides match TRBD2. The V gene end was trimmed by 0 bases and the J gene end by 9 bases; junction bases not matched to a gene: 11. Germline values: CDR1 SGHNT, CDR2 YYREEE (reference sequence). The CDR3 is 16 residues long. The CDR3 region is CASSLDAGGSSGEQFF. In DNA, the CDR3 is TGTGCCAGCAGCTTGGATGCGGGGGGTTCTTCGGGTGAGCAGTTCTTC.

The rearrangement joins TRBV4-2 to TRBJ2-3, with TRBD2 matching over 10 bases. CDR1 and CDR2 from the germline V gene are LGHNA and YNFKEQ. This CDR3 comprises 15 residues. The V gene end was trimmed by 0 bases and the J gene end by 6 bases; junction bases not matched to a gene: 3. As DNA, the CDR3 is TGTGCCAGCAGCCAAGACGGGACTAGCGTTGATACGCAGTATTTT. Translation: CASSQDGTSVDTQYF.

This clone was found once. The chain has TRBV7-2 and TRBJ2-1; 7 positions match TRBD1. The CDR3 has 15 amino acids. The germline V gene has CDR1 SGHTA and CDR2 FQGNSA. Trimming took 5 bases from V and 2 from J; bases not matched to a gene: 6. The DNA of the CDR3 is TGTGCCAGCAGCGATCGACAGGGACCCTACAATGAGCAGTTCTTC. It translates to CASSDRQGPYNEQFF. Looking up the rest from reference TRBV7-2 and TRBJ2-1 gives the full variable domain: GAGVSQSPSNKVTEKGKDVELRCDPISGHTALYWYRQSLGQGLEFLIYFQGNSAPDKSGLPSDRFSAERTGGSVSTLTIQRTQQEDSAVYLCASSDRQGPYNEQFFGPGTRLTVL.

About this clone: The sample contains more than one DNA sequence encoding this CDR3. V and J are TRBV6-2 or TRBV6-3 and TRBJ2-1; tentatively, D is TRBD2 (5 bases). Germline-derived CDR1 and CDR2 are MNHEY and SVGEGT. The CDR3 length is 12 residues. V was cut by 3 bases and J by 10 bases, with 10 bases left in between. The chain's CDR3 is CASSYRGSEQFF. CDR3 nucleotide sequence: TGTGCCAGCAGTTATCGCGGGTCAGAGCAGTTCTTC.

V gene TRBV5-4 combines with J gene TRBJ1-5; D not certain. CDR3 size: 14 residues. Trimming removed 4 bases at V and 0 bases at J, with 8 bases between. Germline CDR1 and CDR2: SGHNT and YYREEE (reference sequence). DNA for the CDR3: TGTGCCAGCAGCGTTGACAATAGCAATCAGCCCCAGCATTTT. Protein: CASSVDNSNQPQHF.

This chain uses TRBV3-1 (or the pseudogene TRBV3-2) with TRBJ2-1, with D maybe TRBD2 (6 bases). Per the germline V gene, CDR1 is LGHDT and CDR2 is YNNKEL (reference sequence). V was clipped by 0 bases and J by 6 bases, with 15 bases between them. The length of the CDR3 is 16 residues. The CDR3 sequence: CASSQDPGRGANEQFF. Here the CDR3 DNA reads TGTGCCAGCAGCCAAGACCCCGGGAGAGGGGCCAATGAGCAGTTCTTC.

The chain recombines TRBV20-1 with TRBJ1-5; 7 bases map to TRBD1. Unmatched junction bases numbered 5, after V lost 3 bases and J lost 3 bases. The CDR3 length is 14 residues. CDR1 is DFQATT, CDR2 SNEGSKA, per germline (reference sequence). The CDR3, as DNA: TGCAGTGCTAGTCGCGACAGGGACAATCAGCCCCAGCATTTT. It specifies CSASRDRDNQPQHF.

The chain employs TRBV27 and TRBJ1-4; possible D gene TRBD1, 5 bases. This CDR3 has 15 residues. V lost 3 bases, J lost 0 bases, and 8 bases lay in between. CDR1 MNHEY and CDR2 SMNVEV come from the germline V gene (reference sequence). The CDR3 loop reads CASSFGGATNEKLFF. Here the CDR3 DNA reads TGTGCCAGCAGTTTCGGGGGGGCAACTAATGAAAAACTGTTTTTT.

The chain couples TRBV3-1 (or the pseudogene TRBV3-2) to TRBJ2-3, with D perhaps TRBD2 (5 bases). Germline V gene sequence: CDR1 LGHDT, CDR2 YNNKEL (reference sequence). This CDR3 is built from 16 residues. Deletions cut 1 base from V and 1 base from J, with 12 bases between. CDR3 sequence reads: CASSQVLSGGTDTQYF. The CDR3 DNA sequence: TGTGCCAGCAGCCAAGTTTTGAGCGGAGGCACAGATACGCAGTATTTT.

This clone was observed a few times. This sample also contains other DNA sequences that code for the same CDR3. The CDR3 region has the DNA TGCGCCAGCAGCCAACGGCTAGCGGGTCCCACAGATACGCAGTATTTT. This translates into CASSQRLAGPTDTQYF. The chain has TRBV4-3 and TRBJ2-3; TRBD2 matches at 8 bases. CDR1 LGHNA and CDR2 YSLEER come from the germline V gene. The CDR3 runs to 16 residues. Trimming at V came to 2 bases and at J to 2 bases, leaving 6 bases not matched to a gene.

This clone was found a few times. V usage is TRBV6-5 and J usage is TRBJ2-1; 11 bases are shared with TRBD2. Trimming took 2 bases from V and 8 from J; bases not matched to a gene: 5. Germline V gene lookup returns CDR1 MNHEY and CDR2 SVGAGI. The CDR3 consists of 15 residues. The CDR3 sequence is CASSYKTSGMDEQFF. The CDR3 DNA is TGTGCCAGCAGTTACAAGACTAGCGGGATGGATGAGCAGTTCTTC.

Here the CDR3 reads CASSPTRGRGTEAFF. DNA for the CDR3: TGTGCCAGCTCACCTACCAGGGGCCGAGGGACTGAAGCTTTCTTT. The rearrangement uses TRBV18 and TRBJ1-1; possibly TRBD1 for D (6 bases). V was shortened by 3 bases and J by 5 bases, with 16 bases between the two germline ends. CDR1 and CDR2 (germline): KGHSH, LQKENI. This CDR3 has 15 residues.

The chain joins TRBV6-5 to TRBJ2-6; D is uncertain. CDR1 and CDR2 from the germline V gene are MNHEY and SVGAGI. This CDR3 is 16 amino acids long. V lost 0 bases to trimming and J lost 0 bases, with 6 bases between them. CDR3 in amino acids: CASSYSYSSGANVLTF. The CDR3 bases are TGTGCCAGCAGTTACTCGTATTCCTCTGGGGCCAACGTCCTGACTTTC.

The chain is built from TRBV7-9 and TRBJ2-1; maybe TRBD2 (5 bases). Per germline, CDR1 SEHNR and CDR2 FQNEAQ (reference sequence). The CDR3 consists of 17 residues. The V end lost 1 base, the J end lost 6 bases, and 19 bases lay between the germline ends. The CDR3 reads CASSLVPWRADGNEQFF. CDR3 DNA sequence: TGTGCCAGCAGCTTAGTCCCCTGGCGGGCCGACGGCAATGAGCAGTTCTTC.

The chain carries TRBV7-9 and TRBJ1-4; D remains unclear. Germline lookup yields CDR1 SEHNR and CDR2 FQNEAQ (reference sequence). The CDR3 spans 13 residues. Trimming pared 2 bases from V and 7 bases from J, leaving 8 bases between. CDR3 amino acids: CASSLWAFEKLFF. The CDR3 DNA sequence: TGTGCCAGCAGCTTATGGGCGTTTGAAAAACTGTTTTTT.

V is TRBV5-5 and J is TRBJ2-2; 11 bases match TRBD2. The V segment lost 4 bases and the J segment 4 bases; nucleotides outside the gene matches: 6. CDR1 and CDR2 from the germline V gene are SGHKS and YYEKEE (reference sequence). This CDR3 is 16 amino acids long. The CDR3: CASSTEGLAVTGELFF. CDR3 bases: TGTGCCAGCAGCACGGAGGGACTAGCGGTCACCGGGGAGCTGTTTTTT. Complete variable domain (other parts from reference TRBV5-5 and TRBJ2-2): DAGVTQSPTHLIKTRGQQVTLRCSPISGHKSVSWYQQVLGQGPQFIFQYYEKEERGRGNFPDRFSARQFPNYSSELNVNALLLGDSALYLCASSTEGLAVTGELFFGEGSRLTVL.

This clone was found once. The chain links TRBV19 to TRBJ2-5; D is undetermined. Trimming stripped 3 bases from V and 0 bases from J, with 8 bases between. Per the germline V gene, CDR1 is LNHDA and CDR2 is SQIVND (reference sequence). The CDR3 extends over 14 amino acids. The DNA of the CDR3 is TGTGCCAGTAGTATGCACGGTCACCAAGAGACCCAGTACTTC. It encodes CASSMHGHQETQYF.

This rearrangement joins TRBV3-1 (or the pseudogene TRBV3-2) to TRBJ1-5; D is possibly TRBD1 (5 bases). Germline CDR1 is LGHDT and CDR2 is YNNKEL (reference sequence). There are 16 residues in the CDR3. Deletions cut 1 base from V and 0 bases from J, with 10 bases between. CDR3 bases: TGTGCCAGCAGCCAAGGACAGAGCAATAGCAATCAGCCCCAGCATTTT. Translation gives CASSQGQSNSNQPQHF.

The chain employs TRBV2 and TRBJ1-4; 7 nucleotides line up with TRBD1. This CDR3 contains 16 residues. The J segment lost 8 bases and the V segment lost 5 bases, leaving 14 bases of the junction unmatched. Germline values: CDR1 SNHLY, CDR2 FYNNEI. The CDR3 sequence: CASSKTSGGSEEKLFF. The CDR3 DNA follows: TGTGCCAGCAGTAAAACTTCAGGGGGTTCAGAGGAAAAACTGTTTTTT.

A single count supports this clone. The rearrangement links TRBV11-3 to TRBJ2-1; 7 bases fit TRBD1. The J segment lost 8 bases and the V segment lost 3 bases, leaving 4 bases of the junction unmatched. The germline CDR1 and CDR2 sequences are SGHNT and YENEEA. The CDR3 has 13 amino acids. In DNA form, the CDR3 reads TGTGCCAGCAGCTTGGGGACAGCGGATGAGCAGTTCTTC. Residues: CASSLGTADEQFF.

In its sample, this clone was seen once. This chain joins TRBV5-6 and TRBJ1-1; D perhaps matches TRBD1 (6 bases). Deletions cut 0 bases from V and 2 bases from J, with 11 bases between. CDR1 SGHDT and CDR2 YYEEEE come from the germline V gene. The CDR3 length is 15 residues. In nucleotides, the CDR3 is TGTGCCAGCAGCTTGGCTAGGGGGGGTAACACTGAAGCTTTCTTT. Its translation is CASSLARGGNTEAFF. The complete variable domain, with remaining parts taken from reference TRBV5-6 and TRBJ1-1, reads DAGVTQSPTHLIKTRGQQVTLRCSPKSGHDTVSWYQQALGQGPQFIFQYYEEEERQRGNFPDRFSGHQFPNYSSELNVNALLLGDSALYLCASSLARGGNTEAFFGQGTRLTVV.

V usage is TRBV2 and J usage is TRBJ1-2; TRBD1 is a possible D gene (6 bases). The germline V gene has CDR1 SNHLY and CDR2 FYNNEI. CDR3 size: 13 residues. V dropped 6 bases and J dropped 7 bases, with 15 bases sitting between them. DNA for the CDR3: TGTGCCAGCAGCGGAGACAGGCTGGGTGGCTACACCTTC. Its translation is CASSGDRLGGYTF. Complete variable domain (other parts from reference TRBV2 and TRBJ1-2): EPEVTQTPSHQVTQMGQEVILRCVPISNHLYFYWYRQILGQKVEFLVSFYNNEISEKSEIFDDQFSVERPDGSNFTLKIRSTKLEDSAMYFCASSGDRLGGYTFGSGTRLTVV.

The chain couples TRBV13 to TRBJ2-3; D ambiguous. Germline CDR1 and CDR2: PRHDT and FYEKMQ (reference sequence). The ends were cut back, 2 bases at V and 7 bases at J, with 16 bases in the middle. The CDR3 sequence is 15 residues long. CDR3 DNA sequence: TGTGCCAGCAGCTTAAAGGCAGCATCGCGGCATACGCAGTATTTT. Protein: CASSLKAASRHTQYF.